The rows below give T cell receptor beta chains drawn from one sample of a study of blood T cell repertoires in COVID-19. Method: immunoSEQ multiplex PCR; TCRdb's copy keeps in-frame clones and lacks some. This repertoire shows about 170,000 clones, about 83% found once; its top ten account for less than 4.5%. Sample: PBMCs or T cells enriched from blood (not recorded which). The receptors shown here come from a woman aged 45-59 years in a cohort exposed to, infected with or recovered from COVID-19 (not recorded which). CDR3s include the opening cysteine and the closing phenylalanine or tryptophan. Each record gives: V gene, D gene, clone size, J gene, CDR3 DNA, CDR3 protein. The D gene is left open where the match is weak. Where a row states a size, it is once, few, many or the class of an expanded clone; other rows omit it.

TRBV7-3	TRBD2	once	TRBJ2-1	TGTGCCAGCAGCTTAAAGCTAGCGGGAGGGAGCTCCTACAATGAGCAGTTCTTC	CASSLKLAGGSSYNEQFF
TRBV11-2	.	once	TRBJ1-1	TGTGCCAGCAGCTTACAGGGATACACTGAAGCTTTCTTT	CASSLQGYTEAFF
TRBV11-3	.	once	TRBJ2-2	TGTGCCAGCAGCCCGGGGGTGCCCCGGAACACCGGGGAGCTGTTTTTT	CASSPGVPRNTGELFF
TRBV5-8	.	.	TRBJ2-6	TGTGCCAGCAGCTTGAATTGGCGGGCCAACGTCCTGACTTTC	CASSLNWRANVLTF
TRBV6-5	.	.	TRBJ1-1	TGTGCCAGCAGGAACGGGGAGACTGAAGCTTTCTTT	CASRNGETEAFF
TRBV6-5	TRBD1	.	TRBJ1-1	TGTGCCAGCAGTTCTAAGACAGGGGGCATAACTGAAGCTTTCTTT	CASSSKTGGITEAFF
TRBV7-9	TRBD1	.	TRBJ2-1	TGTGCCAGCAGCATACCCTATTTACAGGGGGGTGAGCAGTTCTTC	CASSIPYLQGGEQFF
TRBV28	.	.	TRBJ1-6	TGTGCCAGCAGTTTACGGGTTGGGAATTCACCCCTCCACTTT	CASSLRVGNSPLHF
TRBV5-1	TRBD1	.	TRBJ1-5	TGCGCCAGCAGCCCTGGGACAGAAGATCAGCCCCAGCATTTT	CASSPGTEDQPQHF
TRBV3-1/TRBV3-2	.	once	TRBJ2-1	TGTGCCAGCGGGCGGAGGGGGGGCCCCCCGGAATCCTACAATGAGCAGTTCTTC	CASGRRGGPPESYNEQFF
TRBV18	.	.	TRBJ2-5	TGTGCCAGCTCACGCGACCAAGAGACCCAGTACTTC	CASSRDQETQYF
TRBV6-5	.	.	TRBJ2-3	TGTGCCATTACACCTCTCAGCACAGATACGCAGTATTTT	CAITPLSTDTQYF
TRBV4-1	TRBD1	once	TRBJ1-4	TGCGCCAGCAGCCACATACACTCCCAGGGGGCGAATGAAAAACTGTTTTTT	CASSHIHSQGANEKLFF
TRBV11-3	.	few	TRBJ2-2	TGTGCCAGCAGCTTGAGGGCCGGGGAGCTGTTTTTT	CASSLRAGELFF
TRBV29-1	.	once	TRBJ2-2	TGCAGCGTTGGAGGGGGAGGGGCCGGGGAGCTGTTTTTT	CSVGGGGAGELFF
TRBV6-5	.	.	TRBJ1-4	TGTGCCAGCAGTTACTCAATACAGAGTGAAAAACTGTTTTTT	CASSYSIQSEKLFF
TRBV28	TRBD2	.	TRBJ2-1	TGTGCCAGCAGTTTACGCGGGACTAGCGTTGAGCAGTTCTTC	CASSLRGTSVEQFF
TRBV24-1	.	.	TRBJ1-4	TGTGCCACCAGTGCAAGTACGGGTAGCTCTAATGAAAAACTGTTTTTT	CATSASTGSSNEKLFF
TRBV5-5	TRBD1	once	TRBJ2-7	TGTGCCAGCATCCTTGGAGGGACAGGGAGCTCCTACGAGCAGTACTTC	CASILGGTGSSYEQYF
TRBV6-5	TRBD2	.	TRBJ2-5	TGTGCCAGCAGTTACTTGCGGGGGGAGACCCAGTACTTC	CASSYLRGETQYF
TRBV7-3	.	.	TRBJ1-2	TGTGCCAGCAGCCCCGGTTCTAACTATGGCTACACCTTC	CASSPGSNYGYTF
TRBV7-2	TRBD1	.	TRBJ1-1	TGTGCCAGCAGCTTAGAAGGCGGACAGGGACGCGTAGCTTTCTTT	CASSLEGGQGRVAFF
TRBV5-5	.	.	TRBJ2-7	TGTGCCAGCAGCTTGGAGGGGTACGAGCAGTACTTC	CASSLEGYEQYF
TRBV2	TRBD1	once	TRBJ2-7	TGTGCCAGCAGTGGGGACAGGGGGTACGAGCAGTACTTC	CASSGDRGYEQYF
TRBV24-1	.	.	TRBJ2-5	TGTGCCACCAGTCAAGCCGGGGAAGAGACCCAGTACTTC	CATSQAGEETQYF
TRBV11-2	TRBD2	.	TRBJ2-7	TGTGCCAGCAGCTTAGGGTCGGCGGGGGGCGCCTACGAGCAGTACTTC	CASSLGSAGGAYEQYF
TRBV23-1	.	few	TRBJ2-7	TGCGCCAGCAGTTTATACGAGCAGTACTTC	CASSLYEQYF
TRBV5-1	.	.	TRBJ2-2	TGCGCCAGCAGCTTGGCCGGGAAGGGGAACACCGGGGAGCTGTTTTTT	CASSLAGKGNTGELFF
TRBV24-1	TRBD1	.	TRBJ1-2	TGTGCCACCAGTGATACTTCCGGGACAGGGAGTTACTATGGCTACACCTTC	CATSDTSGTGSYYGYTF
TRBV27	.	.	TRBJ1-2	TGTGCCAGCGGCATTTCCTATGGCTACACCTTC	CASGISYGYTF
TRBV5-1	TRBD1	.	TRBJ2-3	TGCGCCAGCAGCTCCTTCGGGACAGCTAGCACAGATACGCAGTATTTT	CASSSFGTASTDTQYF
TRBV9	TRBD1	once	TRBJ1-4	TGTGCCAGCAGCCCGACAGGGGGCGCGGAGGAAAAACTGTTTTTT	CASSPTGGAEEKLFF
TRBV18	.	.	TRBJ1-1	TGTGCCAGCTCAGTTAAGGGGCCGGGTGAAGCTTTCTTT	CASSVKGPGEAFF
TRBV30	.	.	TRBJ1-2	TGTGCCTGGAGTGGGAACAGGGATGTTGGCTACACCTTC	CAWSGNRDVGYTF
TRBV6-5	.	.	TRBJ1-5	TGTGCCAGCACCTACGTGCGGGATAGCAATCAGCCCCAGCATTTT	CASTYVRDSNQPQHF
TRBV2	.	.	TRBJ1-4	TGTGCCGGGGCGGAGGTAGGGGGTGAAAAACTGTTTTTT	CAGAEVGGEKLFF
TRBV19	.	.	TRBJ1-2	TGTGCCAGTAGTATTAACTTTAGGTCGCCGGGACACGGTGCGAACTATGGCTACACCTTC	CASSINFRSPGHGANYGYTF
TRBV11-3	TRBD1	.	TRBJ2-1	TGTGCCAGCAGCCTCTGCCGGGGACAGGAGCACTACAATGAGCAGTTCTTC	CASSLCRGQEHYNEQFF
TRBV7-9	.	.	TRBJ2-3	TGTGCCAGCAGCTTAGCGTCTGGGCTTAGCACAGATACGCAGTATTTT	CASSLASGLSTDTQYF
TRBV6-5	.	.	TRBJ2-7	TGTGCCAGCAGAAAACCCAGCAGGGAATACGAGCAGTACTTC	CASRKPSREYEQYF
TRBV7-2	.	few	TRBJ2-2	TGTGCCAGCAGCCAGATCCAGGGTCGGATCACCGGGGAGCTGTTTTTT	CASSQIQGRITGELFF
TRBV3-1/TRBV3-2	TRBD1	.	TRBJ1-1	TGTGCCAGCTCGACCTCATTCGGGACAGAGAACACTGAAGCTTTCTTT	CASSTSFGTENTEAFF
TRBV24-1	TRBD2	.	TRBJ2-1	TGTGCCACCAGTGGGGGGGGACTAGCGGCTAATGAGCAGTTCTTC	CATSGGGLAANEQFF
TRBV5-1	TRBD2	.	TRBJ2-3	TGCGCCAGCAGCTTGGGCGGGGGAGGTACGCAGTATTTT	CASSLGGGGTQYF
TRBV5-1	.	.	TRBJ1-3	TGCGCCAGCAGCCCGGGGGGCCTCTCTGGAAACACCATATATTTT	CASSPGGLSGNTIYF
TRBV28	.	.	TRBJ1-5	TGTGCCAGTTCCCCGCTATTTAGCAATCAGCCCCAGCATTTT	CASSPLFSNQPQHF
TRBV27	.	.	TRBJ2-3	TGTGCCAGCAGCCTCATCAGGGGTACAGATACGCAGTATTTT	CASSLIRGTDTQYF
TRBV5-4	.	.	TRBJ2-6	TGTGCCAGCAGCCCCGGCGTCCCGGGACTGAGCTCTGGTGGGGCCAACGTCCTGACTTTC	CASSPGVPGLSSGGANVLTF